This T cell receptor beta chain derives from a study of T cell changes during pregnancy in multiple sclerosis. Sequencing used immunoSEQ multiplex PCR; TCRdb keeps in-frame clones, though not all of them. The profile shows under 40,000 clones, under 90% of them singletons. The germline V gene has CDR1 SNHLY and CDR2 FYNNEI. The CDR3 spans 16 residues. The trim removed 4 bases at V and 5 bases at J, leaving 10 bases unmatched. The receptor's source is a female donor with multiple sclerosis, enrolled in a pregnancy study. Sequences were derived from CD8+ T cells from peripheral blood mononuclear cells, sampled after pregnancy. The V and J genes are TRBV2 and TRBJ2-1; 8 bases line up with TRBD2. The CDR3 DNA sequence: TGTGCCAGCAGTGTAAGGGGCGGGGGGCCAAACAATGAGCAGTTCTTC. This codes for CASSVRGGGPNNEQFF.